The sequence of this T cell receptor beta chain was determined in a study of T cells after yellow fever vaccination. Study at large: When fractions had low cell numbers, they were prepared with SMART-Seq v4 Ultra Low Input.

J was trimmed by 5 bases and V by 5 bases; bases with no gene match: 4. The CDR3 totals 15 residues. Many counts were recorded for this clonotype. From the 5' RACE reads, TCRdb called clonotypes with MiXCR, one entry per CDR3 protein. The sample gives hundreds of thousands of distinct CDR3 sequences, around 13% of which show up once; 2.5% to 3.5% is in the top ten. The V and J genes are TRBV12-3 or TRBV12-4 and TRBJ2-2; 11 bases map to TRBD2. The clonotype comes from a young man who received the YFV17D yellow fever vaccine. Sequencing used CD4+ T cells sorted from PBMCs, obtained 15 days after the yellow fever booster vaccination. CDR3 sequence reads: CASSQRLAGTGELFF. CDR3 DNA: TGTGCCAGCAGTCAAAGACTAGCGGGGACCGGGGAGCTGTTTTTT.